Listed below are T cell receptor beta chains from one sample, sequenced in a study of blood T cell repertoires in COVID-19. Using immunoSEQ multiplex PCR, the repertoire was profiled, and TCRdb retains in-frame clones only, with some absent. Of tens of thousands of clones listed, more than 75% are singletons. The sequencing sample was made of peripheral blood. These receptors all come from a human donor with acute or convalescent COVID-19. The donor label of this sample is uncertain. Each CDR3 is given with its conserved first and last residue. The order of the fields is J gene, D gene, V gene, clone size, CDR3 DNA, CDR3 protein. A D gene is named only where the DNA matches it firmly. Not every row has a clone size; where given, it reads once, few, many or a size class.

j_gene: TRBJ2-7; d_gene: TRBD1; v_gene: TRBV6-2/TRBV6-3; abundance: .; CDR3nt: TGTGCCAGCAGTTCACCACAGGGGGCCTACGAGCAGTACTTC; CDR3aa: CASSSPQGAYEQYF
j_gene: TRBJ1-1; d_gene: .; v_gene: TRBV19; abundance: .; CDR3nt: TGTGCCAGTAGTACAGGACTAGGGAACACTGAAGCTTTCTTT; CDR3aa: CASSTGLGNTEAFF
j_gene: TRBJ2-1; d_gene: TRBD2; v_gene: TRBV7-3; abundance: .; CDR3nt: TGTGCCAGCAGCCTTGAGGGACTAGCGGATAAGCGGTTCTTC; CDR3aa: CASSLEGLADKRFF
j_gene: TRBJ2-2; d_gene: .; v_gene: TRBV4-2; abundance: .; CDR3nt: TGTGCCAGCAGCCAAGAGTTAACTGCGAACACCGGGGAGCTGTTTTTT; CDR3aa: CASSQELTANTGELFF
j_gene: TRBJ1-1; d_gene: TRBD1; v_gene: TRBV13; abundance: .; CDR3nt: TGTGCCAGCCGGACAGGGAACACTGAAGCTTTCTTT; CDR3aa: CASRTGNTEAFF
j_gene: TRBJ2-5; d_gene: .; v_gene: TRBV9; abundance: .; CDR3nt: TGTGCCAGCAGCCCACAGGGGGGGGAAAGGACGGAGACCCAGTACTTC; CDR3aa: CASSPQGGERTETQYF
j_gene: TRBJ1-2; d_gene: TRBD1; v_gene: TRBV16; abundance: .; CDR3nt: TGTGCCAGCAGCCAAGGACAGGGGGACTATGGCTACACCTTC; CDR3aa: CASSQGQGDYGYTF
j_gene: TRBJ1-2; d_gene: .; v_gene: TRBV12-3/TRBV12-4; abundance: .; CDR3nt: TGTGCCAGCAGTGGACAGACCTATGGCTACACCTTC; CDR3aa: CASSGQTYGYTF
j_gene: TRBJ1-1; d_gene: TRBD1; v_gene: TRBV19; abundance: .; CDR3nt: TGTGCCAGTAGATCGACGGGACAGGGCCATCTTTTAGCTTTCTTT; CDR3aa: CASRSTGQGHLLAFF
j_gene: TRBJ1-1; d_gene: TRBD1; v_gene: TRBV18; abundance: .; CDR3nt: TGTGCCAGCCATAAGACAGGGGACACTGAAGCTTTCTTT; CDR3aa: CASHKTGDTEAFF
j_gene: TRBJ1-1; d_gene: .; v_gene: TRBV29-1; abundance: .; CDR3nt: TGCAGCGTGGCCGGACTGTACAACACTGAAGCTTTCTTT; CDR3aa: CSVAGLYNTEAFF
j_gene: TRBJ1-2; d_gene: .; v_gene: TRBV28; abundance: once; CDR3nt: TGTGCCAGCCGGACTATCAGCTATGGCTACACCTTC; CDR3aa: CASRTISYGYTF
j_gene: TRBJ2-7; d_gene: TRBD2; v_gene: TRBV7-2; abundance: .; CDR3nt: TGTGCCAGCAGCCCCTTTAGCGGGACTAGCGGGAACGAGCAGTACTTC; CDR3aa: CASSPFSGTSGNEQYF
j_gene: TRBJ2-3; d_gene: TRBD2; v_gene: TRBV5-4; abundance: .; CDR3nt: TGTGCCAGCAGCCTAAATAGCGGGGGGGCCCTAGATACGCAGTATTTT; CDR3aa: CASSLNSGGALDTQYF
j_gene: TRBJ1-2; d_gene: .; v_gene: TRBV9; abundance: .; CDR3nt: TGTGCCAGCAGCGTGGGGAGGGATGGCTACACCTTC; CDR3aa: CASSVGRDGYTF
j_gene: TRBJ2-7; d_gene: .; v_gene: TRBV10-3; abundance: .; CDR3nt: TGTGCCATCAGTGAGATCACGGGGGACAGCTACGAGCAGTACTTC; CDR3aa: CAISEITGDSYEQYF
j_gene: TRBJ1-5; d_gene: TRBD1; v_gene: TRBV19; abundance: once; CDR3nt: TGTGCCAGTATCCAGGGGGCCGGCAATCAGCCCCAGCATTTT; CDR3aa: CASIQGAGNQPQHF
j_gene: TRBJ1-2; d_gene: TRBD1; v_gene: TRBV24-1; abundance: .; CDR3nt: TGTGCCACCAGTGAGTCGACAGGGCACTATGGCTACACCTTC; CDR3aa: CATSESTGHYGYTF
j_gene: TRBJ2-5; d_gene: .; v_gene: TRBV28; abundance: .; CDR3nt: TGTGCCAGCAGTTTGGGCCCCGACAGGCCCAAAGAGACCCAGTACTTC; CDR3aa: CASSLGPDRPKETQYF
j_gene: TRBJ1-2; d_gene: .; v_gene: TRBV6-2/TRBV6-3; abundance: .; CDR3nt: TGTGCCAGCAGTCGGCAGGGGCACTATGGCTACACCTTC; CDR3aa: CASSRQGHYGYTF
j_gene: TRBJ2-2; d_gene: .; v_gene: TRBV6-2/TRBV6-3; abundance: .; CDR3nt: TGTGCCAGCAGTTACTCAGGGGGCACCGGGGAGCTGTTTTTT; CDR3aa: CASSYSGGTGELFF
j_gene: TRBJ1-5; d_gene: .; v_gene: TRBV3-1/TRBV3-2; abundance: once; CDR3nt: TGTGCCAGCAGCCAAGGGCAGGGCAACTTTCAGCCCCAGCATTTT; CDR3aa: CASSQGQGNFQPQHF
j_gene: TRBJ2-7; d_gene: TRBD2; v_gene: TRBV27; abundance: .; CDR3nt: TGTGCCAGCAGTGATGGTAGCGGGTCCAAATACGAGCAGTACTTC; CDR3aa: CASSDGSGSKYEQYF
j_gene: TRBJ2-7; d_gene: TRBD1; v_gene: TRBV3-1/TRBV3-2; abundance: once; CDR3nt: TGTGCCAGCAGCCGCAACAGGGGAACCGAGCAGTACTTC; CDR3aa: CASSRNRGTEQYF
j_gene: TRBJ2-1; d_gene: .; v_gene: TRBV6-5; abundance: .; CDR3nt: TGTGCCAGCAGTTACTCGGGGGGAGTAAACAATGAGCAGTTCTTC; CDR3aa: CASSYSGGVNNEQFF
j_gene: TRBJ2-5; d_gene: TRBD2; v_gene: TRBV13; abundance: .; CDR3nt: TGTGCCAGCAGCTTAGTAGGGCTAGCGGGAGAGGGGGAGACCCAGTACTTC; CDR3aa: CASSLVGLAGEGETQYF
j_gene: TRBJ2-3; d_gene: .; v_gene: TRBV27; abundance: .; CDR3nt: TGTGCCAGCAGTCCGGGACATTACACAGATACGCAGTATTTT; CDR3aa: CASSPGHYTDTQYF
j_gene: TRBJ2-4; d_gene: TRBD2; v_gene: TRBV29-1; abundance: .; CDR3nt: TGCAGCGTCAAGAGGGAGGGGCCCAAAAACATTCAGTACTTC; CDR3aa: CSVKREGPKNIQYF
j_gene: TRBJ1-2; d_gene: .; v_gene: TRBV27; abundance: few; CDR3nt: TGTGCCAGCAAAGCGGGACTAGGGGGCTATGGCTACACCTTC; CDR3aa: CASKAGLGGYGYTF
j_gene: TRBJ2-3; d_gene: TRBD2; v_gene: TRBV20-1; abundance: once; CDR3nt: TGCAGTGCTAGTAGGACTAGCGGGAAATTGTCAGATACGCAGTATTTT; CDR3aa: CSASRTSGKLSDTQYF
j_gene: TRBJ1-5; d_gene: TRBD1; v_gene: TRBV4-3; abundance: .; CDR3nt: TGCGCCAGCAGCCCCGACAGGGTTAATAGCAATCAGCCCCAGCATTTT; CDR3aa: CASSPDRVNSNQPQHF
j_gene: TRBJ1-3; d_gene: .; v_gene: TRBV5-1; abundance: .; CDR3nt: TGCGCCAGCAGCTCTGAGGGATCGGACACCATATATTTT; CDR3aa: CASSSEGSDTIYF
j_gene: TRBJ2-3; d_gene: .; v_gene: TRBV5-4; abundance: .; CDR3nt: TGTGCCAGCAGCGTCTTACAGGGTAATACAGATACGCAGTATTTT; CDR3aa: CASSVLQGNTDTQYF
j_gene: TRBJ1-4; d_gene: .; v_gene: TRBV5-1; abundance: .; CDR3nt: TGCGCCAGCAGCCCCACTTCCTTAGATTTGAATGAAAAACTGTTTTTT; CDR3aa: CASSPTSLDLNEKLFF
j_gene: TRBJ2-5; d_gene: TRBD1; v_gene: TRBV20-1; abundance: few; CDR3nt: TGCAGTGGCAGGACAGGGGTGACCCAGTACTTC; CDR3aa: CSGRTGVTQYF
j_gene: TRBJ2-1; d_gene: TRBD2; v_gene: TRBV4-3; abundance: .; CDR3nt: TGCGCCAGCAGCCAAGCCCCGTCGGGGGGGGGTTACAATGAGCAGTTCTTC; CDR3aa: CASSQAPSGGGYNEQFF
j_gene: TRBJ1-6; d_gene: .; v_gene: TRBV6-6; abundance: .; CDR3nt: TGTGCCAGCATCCTTTCACCCCTCCACTTT; CDR3aa: CASILSPLHF
j_gene: TRBJ1-2; d_gene: .; v_gene: TRBV7-8; abundance: once; CDR3nt: TGTGCCAGCAGCCCCGCGTTTTCAGGAGGCTACACCTTC; CDR3aa: CASSPAFSGGYTF
j_gene: TRBJ1-6; d_gene: TRBD1; v_gene: TRBV18; abundance: .; CDR3nt: TGTGCCAGCTCGCTCGGACAGGTCAAGGACTCACCCCTCCACTTT; CDR3aa: CASSLGQVKDSPLHF
j_gene: TRBJ2-3; d_gene: .; v_gene: TRBV6-5; abundance: .; CDR3nt: TGTGCCAGCAGCCGCATCGGGAATACGCAGTATTTT; CDR3aa: CASSRIGNTQYF
j_gene: TRBJ2-3; d_gene: .; v_gene: TRBV28; abundance: .; CDR3nt: TGTGCCTTAGGGGGACGGGGGGCTAGCACAGATACGCAGTATTTT; CDR3aa: CALGGRGASTDTQYF
j_gene: TRBJ2-2; d_gene: .; v_gene: TRBV7-3; abundance: .; CDR3nt: TGTGCCAGTAAGAACAGATCATCCACCGGGGAGCTGTTTTTT; CDR3aa: CASKNRSSTGELFF
j_gene: TRBJ1-1; d_gene: .; v_gene: TRBV9; abundance: once; CDR3nt: TGTGCCAGCAGCGCCAGGGGCATGAACACTGAAGCTTTCTTT; CDR3aa: CASSARGMNTEAFF
j_gene: TRBJ2-4; d_gene: .; v_gene: TRBV6-5; abundance: .; CDR3nt: TGTGCCAGCAGTTTCGAGATAACCTCGGACATTCAGTACTTC; CDR3aa: CASSFEITSDIQYF
j_gene: TRBJ2-7; d_gene: .; v_gene: TRBV27; abundance: once; CDR3nt: TGTGCCACCTGGCAGAACTACGAGCAGTACTTC; CDR3aa: CATWQNYEQYF
j_gene: TRBJ1-6; d_gene: .; v_gene: TRBV7-2; abundance: .; CDR3nt: TGTGCCAGCAGCTCCCCCTCCTACACAGGGAGCACATACGATTCACCCCTCCACTTT; CDR3aa: CASSSPSYTGSTYDSPLHF